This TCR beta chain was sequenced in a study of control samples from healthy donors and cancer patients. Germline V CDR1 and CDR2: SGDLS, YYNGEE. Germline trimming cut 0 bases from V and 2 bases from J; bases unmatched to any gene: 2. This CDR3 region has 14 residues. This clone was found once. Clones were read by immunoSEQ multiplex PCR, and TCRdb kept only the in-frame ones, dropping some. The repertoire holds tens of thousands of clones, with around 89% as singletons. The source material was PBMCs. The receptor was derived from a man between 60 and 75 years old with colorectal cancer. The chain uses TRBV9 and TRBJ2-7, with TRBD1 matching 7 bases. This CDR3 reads CASSVGDSAYEQYF. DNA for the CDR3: TGTGCCAGCAGCGTAGGGGACAGCGCCTACGAGCAGTACTTC. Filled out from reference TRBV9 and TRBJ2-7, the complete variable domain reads DSGVTQTPKHLITATGQRVTLRCSPRSGDLSVYWYQQSLDQGLQFLIQYYNGEERAKGNILERFSAQQFPDLHSELNLSSLELGDSALYFCASSVGDSAYEQYFGPGTRLTVT.